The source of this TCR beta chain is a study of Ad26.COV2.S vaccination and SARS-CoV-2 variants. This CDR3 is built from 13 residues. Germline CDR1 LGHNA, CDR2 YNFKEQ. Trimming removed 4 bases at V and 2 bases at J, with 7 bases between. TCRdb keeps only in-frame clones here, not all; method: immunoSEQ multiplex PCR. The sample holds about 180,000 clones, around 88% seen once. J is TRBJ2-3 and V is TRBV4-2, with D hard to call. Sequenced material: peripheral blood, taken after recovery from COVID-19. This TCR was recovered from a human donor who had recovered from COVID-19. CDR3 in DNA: TGTGCCAGCAGCCTCACCACCACAGATACGCAGTATTTT. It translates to CASSLTTTDTQYF.